The rows below give T cell receptor beta chains drawn from one sample of a study of shared clonotypes between healthy human individuals. The protocol was immunoSEQ multiplex PCR, while the TCRdb copy is restricted to in-frame clones and leaves out a portion. This sample has approximately 1,500,000 clones, with more than 95% found just once. The sequencing input was naive CD4+ T cells sorted from blood. These receptors came from a man aged 30-40 years in good health. The CDR3 runs from the conserved cysteine through the conserved F or W. The D gene is left open where the match is weak. Size is omitted from some rows. Given values are once, few, many or a class for expanded clones.

clone_size,d_call,j_call,v_call,cdr3_nt,cdr3_aa
.,.,TRBJ2-5,TRBV7-2,TGTGCCAGCAGCCCCCCTGGGCCCGGGGAGACCCAGTACTTC,CASSPPGPGETQYF
.,.,TRBJ1-1,TRBV19,TGTGCCAGTAGTATAGGAACAGACACTGAAGCTTTCTTT,CASSIGTDTEAFF
.,TRBD1,TRBJ2-2,TRBV28,TGTGCCAGCAGGTCACAGGGGCTGAACACCGGGGAGCTGTTTTTT,CASRSQGLNTGELFF
once,TRBD2,TRBJ2-1,TRBV7-9,TGTGCCAGCAGCCCTCCTAGGGTAGCGGGAATCCATGAGCAGTTCTTC,CASSPPRVAGIHEQFF
.,.,TRBJ1-3,TRBV18,TGTGCCAGCTCACCTAGCGCACCTGTGGGCTCTACGGGGGGAAACACCATATATTTT,CASSPSAPVGSTGGNTIYF
.,TRBD1,TRBJ2-2,TRBV6-1,TGTGCCAGCTCGGCCAGGGGGCTTGAATCCGGGGAGCTGTTTTTT,CASSARGLESGELFF
.,TRBD2,TRBJ2-3,TRBV6-6,TGTGCCAGCAGCGTAGCGGGAGGGGGTCCAGATACGCAGTATTTT,CASSVAGGGPDTQYF
.,.,TRBJ2-2,TRBV5-1,TGCGCCAGCAGCTTGTTGGCTCGGGGGAACACCGGGGAGCTGTTTTTT,CASSLLARGNTGELFF
.,.,TRBJ2-1,TRBV27,TGTGCCAGCAGTTTTGAGGTGAGCTCCTACAATGAGCAGTTCTTC,CASSFEVSSYNEQFF
.,.,TRBJ2-2,TRBV5-1,TGCGCCAGCAGCTTGGACGGCGCCGGGGAGCTGTTTTTT,CASSLDGAGELFF
.,.,TRBJ2-7,TRBV7-8,TGTGCCAGCAGCCGACGATCTGGGCTAGTGCAGTACTTC,CASSRRSGLVQYF
.,TRBD1,TRBJ2-1,TRBV7-9,TGTGCCAGCAGCTTAATTGCAGGGGGCCACTTGGAGTTCTTC,CASSLIAGGHLEFF
once,TRBD2,TRBJ2-1,TRBV7-2,TGTGCCAGCAGCGTAGGGACTATATCCTACAATGAGCAGTTCTTC,CASSVGTISYNEQFF
.,.,TRBJ2-7,TRBV5-6,TGTGCCAGCAGCTTGGCCGCTATAAGGAGGGAGGTCCACGAGCAGTACTTC,CASSLAAIRREVHEQYF
.,TRBD1,TRBJ2-2,TRBV5-1,TGCGCCAGCAGCTTGGTTGGGACAGGGAACACCGGGGAGCTGTTTTTT,CASSLVGTGNTGELFF
.,.,TRBJ2-1,TRBV29-1,TGCAGCGTTACCCTAGCGAGTAGGACCTACAATGAGCAGTTCTTC,CSVTLASRTYNEQFF
.,.,TRBJ2-5,TRBV5-1,TGCGCCAGCAGCTTGGTTGGGGATTACCAAGAGACCCAGTACTTC,CASSLVGDYQETQYF
.,.,TRBJ2-7,TRBV6-6,TGTGCCACCGCCGTAGAGGCGGCAAGGTACGAGCAGTACTTC,CATAVEAARYEQYF
.,.,TRBJ2-7,TRBV6-6,TGTGCCAGCAGTGGCCCGGCGGTCGGGTACGAGCAGTACTTC,CASSGPAVGYEQYF
.,.,TRBJ2-4,TRBV11-2,TGTGCCAGCAGCCCCGCCTCGGATGTCCCTTTAGCCAAAAACATTCAGTACTTC,CASSPASDVPLAKNIQYF
.,TRBD1,TRBJ2-2,TRBV13,TGTGCCAGCAGCCCCGGGACAGCCGCGAACACCGGGGAGCTGTTTTTT,CASSPGTAANTGELFF
.,.,TRBJ2-7,TRBV19,TGTGCCAGTAGTATAGACCCGGGAGCGAGCGAGCAGTACTTC,CASSIDPGASEQYF
once,TRBD2,TRBJ2-3,TRBV5-1,TGCGCCAGCAGCTTGGGGCTAGCGGGAGTAGATACGCAGTATTTT,CASSLGLAGVDTQYF
.,.,TRBJ2-7,TRBV5-4,TGTGCCAGCAGCTCCAGACGAGCACTCTCCTACGAGCAGTACTTC,CASSSRRALSYEQYF
.,.,TRBJ1-5,TRBV2,TGTGCCAGTGGAGGGGACAATCAGCCCCAGCATTTT,CASGGDNQPQHF
.,TRBD1,TRBJ2-7,TRBV30,TGTGCCTGGAGTGAGAACAGGGGTTTGTACGAGCAGTACTTC,CAWSENRGLYEQYF
.,TRBD1,TRBJ2-2,TRBV29-1,TGCAGCGTTGAGCATAGGGGGCCCGGGGAGCTGTTTTTT,CSVEHRGPGELFF
.,.,TRBJ1-2,TRBV5-1,TGCGCCAGCAGCTTGGGGCAGGGGCCTGGCTACACCTTC,CASSLGQGPGYTF
.,TRBD2,TRBJ2-1,TRBV28,TGTGCCAGCAGGACTAGGACTAGCGGGAGAAACAAGTCCTACAATGAGCAGTTCTTC,CASRTRTSGRNKSYNEQFF
once,TRBD2,TRBJ2-5,TRBV7-3,TGTGCCAGCAGCCAATACAAGGGAAGCGGGAGGGCCGAGACCCAGTACTTC,CASSQYKGSGRAETQYF
.,.,TRBJ2-1,TRBV25-1,TGTGCCAGCAGTGGAGGGGGGGGTGATTCCCATGAGCAGTTCTTC,CASSGGGGDSHEQFF
.,TRBD1,TRBJ2-4,TRBV5-4,TGTGCCAGCAGCCATGGACAGGGGAGCAAAAACATTCAGTACTTC,CASSHGQGSKNIQYF
.,.,TRBJ2-3,TRBV5-4,TGTGCCAGCAGCTTGGTGGACTCGCCATTAACGCAGTATTTT,CASSLVDSPLTQYF
.,.,TRBJ1-2,TRBV28,TGTGCCAGCAGTTTGGTCAGGGGATACTATGGCTACACCTTC,CASSLVRGYYGYTF
.,.,TRBJ1-2,TRBV27,TGTGCCAGCGCCTGGGGGGGCGCTAACTATGGCTACACCTTC,CASAWGGANYGYTF
.,.,TRBJ2-2,TRBV11-2,TGTGCCAGCAGCAACTACAGGGTTTTAGTCACCGGGGAGCTGTTTTTT,CASSNYRVLVTGELFF
.,.,TRBJ2-3,TRBV5-1,TGCGCCAGCAGCTTGGTAAGGCAGGGAATCCCAGATACGCAGTATTTT,CASSLVRQGIPDTQYF
.,.,TRBJ2-5,TRBV14,TGTGCCAGCAGCCCCAGGGTTGAGGGGACCCAGTACTTC,CASSPRVEGTQYF
.,TRBD2,TRBJ2-3,TRBV28,TGTGCCAGCAGAAGGACTAGCGGCCCTAGCACAGATACGCAGTATTTT,CASRRTSGPSTDTQYF
.,.,TRBJ1-5,TRBV5-6,TGTGCCAGCAGTTACCTTGGCAGCAATCAGCCCCAGCATTTT,CASSYLGSNQPQHF